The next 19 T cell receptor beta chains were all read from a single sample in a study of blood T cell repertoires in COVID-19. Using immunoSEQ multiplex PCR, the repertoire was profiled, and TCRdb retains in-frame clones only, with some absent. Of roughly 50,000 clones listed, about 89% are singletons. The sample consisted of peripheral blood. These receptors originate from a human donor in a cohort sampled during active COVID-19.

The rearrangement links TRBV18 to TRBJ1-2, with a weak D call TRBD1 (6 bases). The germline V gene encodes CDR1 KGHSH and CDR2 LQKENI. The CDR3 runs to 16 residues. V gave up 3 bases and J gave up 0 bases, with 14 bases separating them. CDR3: CASSPTRDITNYGYTF. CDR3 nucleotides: TGTGCCAGCTCACCTACCCGGGACATTACTAACTATGGCTACACCTTC.

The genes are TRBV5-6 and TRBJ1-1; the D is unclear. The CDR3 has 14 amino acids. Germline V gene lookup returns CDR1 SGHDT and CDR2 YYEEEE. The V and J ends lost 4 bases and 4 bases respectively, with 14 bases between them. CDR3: CASSLTERSTEAFF. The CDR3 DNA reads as TGTGCCAGCAGCCTGACGGAGAGGAGCACTGAAGCTTTCTTT.

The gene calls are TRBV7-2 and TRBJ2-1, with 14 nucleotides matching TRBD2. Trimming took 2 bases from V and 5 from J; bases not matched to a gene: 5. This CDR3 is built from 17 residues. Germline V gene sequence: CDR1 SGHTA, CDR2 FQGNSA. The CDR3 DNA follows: TGTGCCAGCAGCTTAAGACTAGCGGGGGGGTACGACAATGAGCAGTTCTTC. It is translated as CASSLRLAGGYDNEQFF.

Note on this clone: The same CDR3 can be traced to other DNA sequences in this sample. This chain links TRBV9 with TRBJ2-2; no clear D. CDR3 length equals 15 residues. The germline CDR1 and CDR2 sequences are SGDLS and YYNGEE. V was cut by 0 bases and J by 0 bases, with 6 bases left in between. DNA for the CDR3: TGTGCCAGCAGCGTAGGCGGAGCGAACACCGGGGAGCTGTTTTTT. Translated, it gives CASSVGGANTGELFF.

CDR3 nucleotide sequence: TGCGCCAGCAGGAGACAGGGTAATGCTAATGAAAAACTGTTTTTT. Translated: CASRRQGNANEKLFF. The V call is TRBV5-1, the J call TRBJ1-4; 7 bases align to TRBD1. Germline trimming cut 5 bases from V and 3 bases from J; bases unmatched to any gene: 7. Germline V gives CDR1 SGHRS, CDR2 YFSETQ. The CDR3 totals 15 residues.

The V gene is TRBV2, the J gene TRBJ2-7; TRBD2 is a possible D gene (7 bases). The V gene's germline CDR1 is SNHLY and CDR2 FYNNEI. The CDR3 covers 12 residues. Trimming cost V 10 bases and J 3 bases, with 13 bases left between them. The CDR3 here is CATEGGDYEQYF. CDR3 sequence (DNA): TGTGCCACCGAGGGGGGGGACTACGAGCAGTACTTC.

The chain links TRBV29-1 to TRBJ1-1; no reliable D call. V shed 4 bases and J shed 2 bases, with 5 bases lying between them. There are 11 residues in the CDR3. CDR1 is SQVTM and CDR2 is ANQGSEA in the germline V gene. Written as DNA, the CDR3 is TGCAGCGTTGCCCGTAACACTGAAGCTTTCTTT. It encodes CSVARNTEAFF.

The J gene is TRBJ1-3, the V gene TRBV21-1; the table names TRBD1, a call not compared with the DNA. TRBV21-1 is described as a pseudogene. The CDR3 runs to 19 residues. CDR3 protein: CASSLGQKGGRNSGNTIYF. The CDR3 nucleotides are TGTGCCAGCAGTCTAGGACAGAAAGGCGGACGGAACTCTGGAAACACCATATATTTT.

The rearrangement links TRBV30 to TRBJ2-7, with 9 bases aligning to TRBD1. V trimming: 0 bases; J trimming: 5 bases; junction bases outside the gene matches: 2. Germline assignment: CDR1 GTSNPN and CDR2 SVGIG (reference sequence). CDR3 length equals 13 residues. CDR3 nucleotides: TGTGCCTGGAGTGTGGACAGGGGAAACGAGCAGTACTTC. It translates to CAWSVDRGNEQYF.

As DNA, the CDR3 is TGTGCCAGCAGTTACGGGACAGGAGAAAAACTGTTTTTT. It yields the protein CASSYGTGEKLFF. The V gene is TRBV6-6, the J gene TRBJ1-4; 8 bases are a match to TRBD1. CDR3 length: 13 residues. The V and J ends lost 2 bases and 8 bases, in that order; junction bases with no gene match: 1. Germline CDR1 and CDR2: MNHNY and SVGAGI (reference sequence).

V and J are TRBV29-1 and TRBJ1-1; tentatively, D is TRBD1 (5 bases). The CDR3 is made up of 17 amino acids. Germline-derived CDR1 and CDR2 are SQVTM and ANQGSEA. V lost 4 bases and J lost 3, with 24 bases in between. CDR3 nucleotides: TGCAGCGTTGGGTGGCAGGGTGGCCAGTCCGAGCACACTGAAGCTTTCTTT. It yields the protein CSVGWQGGQSEHTEAFF.

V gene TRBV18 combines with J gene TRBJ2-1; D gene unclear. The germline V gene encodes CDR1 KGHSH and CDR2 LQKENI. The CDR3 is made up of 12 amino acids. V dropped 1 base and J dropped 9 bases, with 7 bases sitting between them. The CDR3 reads CASSPRGGEQFF. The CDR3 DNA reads TGTGCCAGCTCACCACGCGGTGGTGAGCAGTTCTTC.

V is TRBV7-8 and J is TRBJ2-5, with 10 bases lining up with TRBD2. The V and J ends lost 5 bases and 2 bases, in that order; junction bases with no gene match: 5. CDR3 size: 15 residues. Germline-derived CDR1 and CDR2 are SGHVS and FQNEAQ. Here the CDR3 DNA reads TGTGCCAGCAGCCGACGGACTAGCGGACAAGAGACCCAGTACTTC. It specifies CASSRRTSGQETQYF.

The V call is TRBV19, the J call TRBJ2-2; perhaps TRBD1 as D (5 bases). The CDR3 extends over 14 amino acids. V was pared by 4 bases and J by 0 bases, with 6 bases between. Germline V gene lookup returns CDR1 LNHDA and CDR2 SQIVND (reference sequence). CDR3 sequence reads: CASSRTPNTGELFF. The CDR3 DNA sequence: TGTGCCAGTAGTAGGACACCGAACACCGGGGAGCTGTTTTTT. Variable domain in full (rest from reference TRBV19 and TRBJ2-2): DGGITQSPKYLFRKEGQNVTLSCEQNLNHDAMYWYRQDPGQGLRLIYYSQIVNDFQKGDIAEGYSVSREKKESFPLTVTSAQKNPTAFYLCASSRTPNTGELFFGEGSRLTVL.

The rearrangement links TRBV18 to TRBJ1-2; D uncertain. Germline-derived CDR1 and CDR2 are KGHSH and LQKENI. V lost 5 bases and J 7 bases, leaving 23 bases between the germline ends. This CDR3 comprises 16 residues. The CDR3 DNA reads TGTGCCAGCTCAGTCATTCTGTGGACGGAGGACTCTGGCTACACCTTC. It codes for CASSVILWTEDSGYTF. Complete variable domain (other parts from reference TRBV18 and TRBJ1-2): NAGVMQNPRHLVRRRGQEARLRCSPMKGHSHVYWYRQLPEEGLKFMVYLQKENIIDESGMPKERFSAEFPKEGPSILRIQQVVRGDSAAYFCASSVILWTEDSGYTFGSGTRLTVV.

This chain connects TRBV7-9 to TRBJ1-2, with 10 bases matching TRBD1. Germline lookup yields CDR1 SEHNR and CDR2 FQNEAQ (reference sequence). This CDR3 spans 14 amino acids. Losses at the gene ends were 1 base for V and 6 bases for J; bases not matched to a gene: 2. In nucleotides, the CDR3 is TGTGCCAGCAGCTTAGGACAGGGGGCGCATGGCTACACCTTC. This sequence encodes CASSLGQGAHGYTF. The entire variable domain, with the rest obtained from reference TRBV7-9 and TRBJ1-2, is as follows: DTGVSQNPRHKITKRGQNVTFRCDPISEHNRLYWYRQTLGQGPEFLTYFQNEAQLEKSRLLSDRFSAERPKGSFSTLEIQRTEQGDSAMYLCASSLGQGAHGYTFGSGTRLTVV.

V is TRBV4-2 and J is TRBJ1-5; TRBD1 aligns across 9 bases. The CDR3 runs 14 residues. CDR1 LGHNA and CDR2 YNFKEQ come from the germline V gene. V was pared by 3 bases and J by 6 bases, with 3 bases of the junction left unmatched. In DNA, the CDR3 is TGTGCCAGCAGCCAGGACAGGGGTAGTCAGCCCCAGCATTTT. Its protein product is CASSQDRGSQPQHF.

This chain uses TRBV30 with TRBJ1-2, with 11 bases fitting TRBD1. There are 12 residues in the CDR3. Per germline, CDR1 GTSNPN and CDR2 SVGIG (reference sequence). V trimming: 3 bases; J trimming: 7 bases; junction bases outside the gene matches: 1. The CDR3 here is CAWRGTGGGYTF. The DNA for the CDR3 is TGTGCCTGGAGAGGGACAGGGGGTGGCTACACCTTC.

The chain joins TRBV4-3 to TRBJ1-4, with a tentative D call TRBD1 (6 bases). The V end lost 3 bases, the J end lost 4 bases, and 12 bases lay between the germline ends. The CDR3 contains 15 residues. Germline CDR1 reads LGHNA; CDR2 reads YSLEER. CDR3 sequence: CASSHKTGLNEKLFF. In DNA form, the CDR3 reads TGCGCCAGCAGCCACAAGACAGGCCTTAATGAAAAACTGTTTTTT.